One sample yielded the 5 T cell receptor beta chains listed below, sequenced in a study of T cells after posttransplantation cyclophosphamide. Cyclophosphamide on days +3 and +4 followed busulfan-fludarabine conditioning and a marrow graft. The assay was immunoSEQ multiplex PCR, and TCRdb's table has in-frame clones only and misses some. Observed in the sample are about 5,700 clones, none of them singletons. Here the sequenced sample was PBMCs, taken 350 to 400 days after allogeneic stem cell transplant with posttransplant cyclophosphamide. All receptors come from a male patient aged 55 to 70 who received an allogeneic stem cell transplant from a related donor, was CMV-positive, and had acute GVHD only. T cells may partly derive from the graft donor.

Many counts were recorded for this clone. The chain carries TRBV7-2 and TRBJ2-3; 7 nucleotides agree with TRBD2. CDR1 SGHTA and CDR2 FQGNSA come from the germline V gene. Trimming took 7 bases from V and 2 from J; bases not matched to a gene: 15. The CDR3 is 17 residues long. The CDR3 DNA reads TGTGCCAGCAATTCCGCGGCTGTCGGGGGGTACACAGATACGCAGTATTTT. Protein product: CASNSAAVGGYTDTQYF.

This clone was observed many times. The CDR3 DNA reads as TGTGCCAGCAGCGATCGACAGGGGGCGAACACCGGGGAGCTGTTTTTT. Residues: CASSDRQGANTGELFF. The rearrangement links TRBV13 to TRBJ2-2; 9 bases line up with TRBD1. The V and J ends lost 5 bases and 0 bases, in that order; junction bases with no gene match: 4. CDR3 size: 16 residues. The germline V gene encodes CDR1 PRHDT and CDR2 FYEKMQ (reference sequence).

This clone was detected ten times or more. CDR3 in amino acids: CASSVASSGNTIYF. Written as DNA, the CDR3 is TGTGCCAGCAGCGTAGCCAGCTCTGGAAACACCATATATTTT. The gene calls are TRBV9 and TRBJ1-3; D gene unclear. V dropped 0 bases and J dropped 0 bases, with 4 bases sitting between them. CDR3 length: 14 amino acids. From germline, CDR1 is SGDLS and CDR2 YYNGEE.

This clone was seen ten or more times. The rearrangement joins TRBV5-1 to TRBJ2-3; D is unclear. CDR3 size: 13 residues. CDR1 is SGHRS and CDR2 is YFSETQ in the germline V gene. V was cut by 3 bases and J by 5 bases, with 10 bases left in between. Here the CDR3 reads CASSSILEDTQYF. The CDR3 DNA is TGCGCCAGCAGCTCAATACTTGAAGATACGCAGTATTTT.

This clone was counted at least ten times. This chain links TRBV11-2 with TRBJ2-2; the match to TRBD1 covers 7 bases. This CDR3 spans 15 amino acids. Trimming cost V 5 bases and J 5 bases; bases outside gene matches: 8. Germline-derived CDR1 and CDR2 are SGHAT and FQNNGV. CDR3 residues: CASSHDRATTGELFF. CDR3 in DNA: TGTGCCAGCAGCCACGACAGGGCAACGACCGGGGAGCTGTTTTTT.